This T cell receptor (beta chain) appears in the sequencing data of a study of OX40 agonist ivuxolimab in advanced cancers. This clone came up once. The target antigen is unknown. The repertoire was sequenced with immunoSEQ multiplex PCR; TCRdb's copy has only in-frame clones and lacks some. The sample records about 82,000 clones, approximately 85% being singletons. Whole-study findings and limits: In CD8+ T cells, expanded clones were on average more numerous than in CD4+.

Germline loops: CDR1 KGHSH, CDR2 LQKENI. V was trimmed by 3 bases and J by 3 bases, leaving 11 bases between them. CDR3 length: 14 residues. This TCR was sampled from an adult with an advanced solid tumor such as melanoma, head and neck, liver or kidney cancer. This chain connects TRBV18 to TRBJ1-2; maybe TRBD1 (6 bases). Here the sequenced sample was CD4+ or CD8+ T cells sorted from blood, taken in a trial of the OX40 agonist ivuxolimab. The CDR3 is CASSPGQNDYGYTF. The CDR3 DNA reads as TGTGCCAGCTCACCCGGACAGAACGACTATGGCTACACCTTC.